Following are 29 T cell receptor beta chains from one sample sequenced in a study of identical twins. TCRdb re-derived calls from the 5' RACE reads in MiXCR, one entry per CDR3 protein. The table has more than 350,000 distinct CDR3 sequences, about 9% seen once. The sample comprised naive T cells sorted from blood. Receptor source: a woman aged 45-65 years in good health.

This clonotype was recorded a few times. The chain links TRBV4-1 to TRBJ1-4; D gene ambiguous. Germline loops: CDR1 MGHRA, CDR2 YSYEKL. The CDR3 covers 14 residues. The ends were cut back, 3 bases at V and 6 bases at J, with 11 bases in the middle. The DNA for the CDR3 is TGCGCCAGCAGCCACCTTGGAAAGGATGAAAAACTGTTTTTT. Translating gives CASSHLGKDEKLFF.

This clonotype showed up just once. The V call is TRBV15, the J call TRBJ2-7; 7 nucleotides match TRBD2. Germline V gene sequence: CDR1 LNHNV, CDR2 YYDKDF (reference sequence). The CDR3 covers 14 residues. The junction had 5 bases not matched to a gene; V was cut back by 1 base and J by 5 bases. CDR3 coding DNA: TGTGCCACCAGCAGAGGCGGGAGTTTCAACGAGCAGTACTTC. It translates to CATSRGGSFNEQYF.

The V gene is TRBV11-2, the J gene TRBJ2-3; 10 bases fit TRBD2. Losses at the gene ends were 1 base for V and 1 base for J; bases not matched to a gene: 2. This CDR3 spans 16 amino acids. Germline V gene lookup returns CDR1 SGHAT and CDR2 FQNNGV. The CDR3 bases are TGTGCCAGCAGCTTAGGAAGCGGGAGGGGCACAGATACGCAGTATTTT. Translating gives CASSLGSGRGTDTQYF.

Many counts were recorded for this clonotype. This sequence joins TRBV7-9 and TRBJ2-7; D gene unclear. CDR3 length equals 14 residues. V lost 3 bases and J lost 3, with 12 bases in between. Per the germline V gene, CDR1 is SEHNR and CDR2 is FQNEAQ (reference sequence). The DNA of the CDR3 is TGTGCCAGCAGCTTCGGCGACAACCTCTACGAGCAGTACGTC. Encoded protein: CASSFGDNLYEQYV.

This clonotype was counted ten times or more. The chain joins TRBV20-1 to TRBJ2-1, with 9 nucleotides matching TRBD2. Germline V gene data show CDR1 as DFQATT and CDR2 as SNEGSKA (reference sequence). With 1 base clipped from V and 3 bases from J, the junction kept 4 bases outside the gene matches. This CDR3 region has 15 residues. CDR3 in DNA: TGCAGTGCTAGAGTTTGGACTAGCGACTACAATGAGCAGTTCTTC. This gives the protein CSARVWTSDYNEQFF.

This chain connects TRBV7-8 to TRBJ2-1; TRBD2 is a possible D gene (6 bases). V was clipped by 5 bases and J by 15 bases, with 11 bases between them. CDR1 and CDR2 (germline): SGHVS, FQNEAQ. The length of the CDR3 is 10 residues. CDR3 DNA: TGTGCCAGCAGCCGGGAGAATCTGTTCTTC. This sequence encodes CASSRENLFF.

J is TRBJ2-1 and V is TRBV27; tentatively, D is TRBD1 (6 bases). The CDR3 totals 15 residues. V was pared by 8 bases and J by 0 bases, with 14 bases between. Germline loops: CDR1 MNHEY, CDR2 SMNVEV (reference sequence). This CDR3 reads CASALLGASYNEQFF. The CDR3 coding sequence is TGTGCCAGCGCCCTCCTGGGGGCCTCCTACAATGAGCAGTTCTTC.

Only a few counts were recorded for this clonotype. The rearrangement joins TRBV5-1 to TRBJ2-1, with TRBD2 as a possible D gene (6 bases). The CDR3 covers 16 residues. V gave up 0 bases and J gave up 2 bases, with 12 bases separating them. The germline V gene encodes CDR1 SGHRS and CDR2 YFSETQ. This chain's CDR3 is CASSLALRLAYNEQFF. CDR3 in DNA: TGCGCCAGCAGCTTGGCTCTGAGACTAGCCTACAATGAGCAGTTCTTC.

This clonotype has a handful of counts. V is TRBV11-2 and J is TRBJ2-3, with D possibly called TRBD1 or TRBD2 (5 bases each). This CDR3 spans 15 amino acids. Germline V gene data show CDR1 as SGHAT and CDR2 as FQNNGV. With 6 bases removed from V and 4 bases from J, the gap between germline ends came to 17 bases. The DNA of the CDR3 is TGTGCCAGCAGTTCCGGGACGAGGGGCCCAGATACGCAGTATTTT. Translated, it gives CASSSGTRGPDTQYF.

This clonotype was detected only a few times. The chain links TRBV14 to TRBJ2-5; D unresolved. V was shortened by 1 base and J by 4 bases, with 7 bases between the two germline ends. Germline CDR1 reads SGHDN; CDR2 reads FVKESK. The CDR3 runs to 13 residues. Here the CDR3 reads CASSQVAGETQYF. The CDR3 DNA sequence: TGTGCCAGCAGCCAAGTGGCCGGAGAGACCCAGTACTTC.

This clonotype was seen repeatedly, ten times or more. The chain has TRBV2 and TRBJ2-1, with D perhaps TRBD1 or TRBD2 (5 bases each). Deletions cut 7 bases from V and 8 bases from J, with 21 bases between. The germline gives CDR1 SNHLY, CDR2 FYNNEI. The CDR3 is 15 amino acids. CDR3 residues: CASIPGPGTNYEQFF. In nucleotides, the CDR3 is TGTGCCAGCATTCCGGGACCCGGAACAAACTATGAGCAGTTCTTC.

In its sample, this clonotype was seen many times. CDR3 protein: CASSYGGGPGNIQYF. The CDR3 DNA reads as TGTGCCAGCAGCTATGGGGGAGGGCCTGGGAACATTCAGTACTTC. The chain recombines TRBV7-2 with TRBJ2-4, with 7 bases that match TRBD2. V lost 4 bases, J lost 7 bases, and 10 bases stayed unmatched. This CDR3 has 15 residues. From germline, CDR1 is SGHTA and CDR2 FQGNSA.

This clonotype was found a few times. The rearrangement uses TRBV27 and TRBJ1-4; D remains unclear. Deletions cut 3 bases from V and 12 bases from J, with 14 bases between. The CDR3 is made up of 13 amino acids. CDR1 MNHEY and CDR2 SMNVEV come from the germline V gene (reference sequence). CDR3 coding DNA: TGTGCCAGCAGTTTCATCGAAAAGAGGGAACTGTTTTTT. Translation: CASSFIEKRELFF.

This clonotype occurred many times. The chain joins TRBV12-3 or TRBV12-4 to TRBJ2-1, with 13 positions matching TRBD2. After removal of 6 bases from V and 9 bases from J, the junction contained 5 bases not matched to a gene. The CDR3 sequence is 14 residues long. The CDR3 nucleotides are TGTGCCAGCAGGACACTAGCGGGAGGGGGTGAGCAGTTCTTC. It specifies CASRTLAGGGEQFF.

This clonotype was seen ten or more times. The gene calls are TRBV3-1 and TRBJ1-2; no firm D call. This CDR3 contains 13 residues. Trimming cost V 3 bases and J 2 bases, with 7 bases left between them. CDR1 and CDR2 from the germline V gene are LGHDT and YNNKEL (reference sequence). The CDR3 region has the DNA TGTGCCAGCAGCCATGGCACGAACTATGGCTACACCTTC. Its translation: CASSHGTNYGYTF. Variable domain in full (rest from reference TRBV3-1 and TRBJ1-2): DTAVSQTPKYLVTQMGNDKSIKCEQNLGHDTMYWYKQDSKKFLKIMFSYNNKELIINETVPNRFSPKSPDKAHLNLHINSLELGDSAVYFCASSHGTNYGYTFGSGTRLTVV.

There are a few counts of this clonotype. The rearrangement joins TRBV28 to TRBJ1-1; D uncertain. Trimming left V 3 bases short and J 11 bases short, with 10 bases between. The CDR3 covers 11 residues. Germline CDR1 is MDHEN and CDR2 is SYDVKM. DNA for the CDR3: TGTGCCAGCAGTTTCGGACGGATGGCTTTCTTT. Its translation is CASSFGRMAFF.

This clonotype has ten or more counts. CDR3 bases: TGTGCCAGCAGTTATGTCAGCCGTATAAACACCATATATTTT. It codes for CASSYVSRINTIYF. V is TRBV12-3 or TRBV12-4 and J is TRBJ1-3; D is ambiguous. The CDR3 has 14 residues. V lost 4 bases, J lost 6 bases, and 13 bases lay in between.

This clonotype was counted a few times. V is TRBV12-3 or TRBV12-4 and J is TRBJ1-2, with D unresolved. The CDR3 is made up of 14 amino acids. V lost 5 bases, J lost 6 bases, and 16 bases lay in between. DNA of the CDR3: TGTGCCAGCAGTCCGTCCTGGGGAGTGGATGGCTACACCTTC. The encoded protein is CASSPSWGVDGYTF.

This clonotype has more than one count but fewer than ten. V gene TRBV6-5 combines with J gene TRBJ2-3; tentatively, D is TRBD2 (6 bases). Per the germline V gene, CDR1 is MNHEY and CDR2 is SVGAGI. The V gene lost 4 bases and the J gene lost 8 bases, with 13 bases spanning the gap. There are 13 residues in the CDR3. The CDR3 loop reads CASSSPTRGTQYF. The DNA for the CDR3 is TGTGCCAGCAGTTCCCCGACTAGGGGTACGCAGTATTTT.

This clonotype was seen more than once but under ten times. This chain connects TRBV11-2 to TRBJ2-2; 13 bases line up with TRBD2. The CDR3 length is 15 residues. The ends lost 5 bases at V and 7 bases at J; junction bases unmatched: 4. Germline V gene lookup returns CDR1 SGHAT and CDR2 FQNNGV. The DNA of the CDR3 is TGTGCCAGCAGCCCCGGACTAGCGGGGGACGGGGAGCTGTTTTTT. Translating gives CASSPGLAGDGELFF.

J is TRBJ2-2 and V is TRBV24-1; 10 positions match TRBD2. Germline assignment: CDR1 KGHDR and CDR2 SFDVKD. CDR3 length: 17 amino acids. The V gene end was trimmed by 0 bases and the J gene end by 2 bases; junction bases not matched to a gene: 2. The chain's CDR3 is CATSDLGLAANTGELFF. The CDR3 DNA reads as TGTGCCACCAGTGATTTGGGACTAGCGGCTAACACCGGGGAGCTGTTTTTT.

The CDR3 here is CASGPGGIEQFF. The CDR3, as DNA: TGTGCTAGTGGTCCGGGGGGCATTGAGCAGTTCTTC. The rearrangement uses TRBV12-5 and TRBJ2-1, with D perhaps TRBD2 (7 bases). CDR1 LGHNT and CDR2 FRNRAP come from the germline V gene. The germline V and J ends were trimmed by 5 bases and 9 bases, with 11 bases remaining between them. There are 12 residues in the CDR3.

The table lists this clonotype with many counts. The V call is TRBV5-1, the J call TRBJ2-1; perhaps TRBD1 as D (6 bases). The germline V gene has CDR1 SGHRS and CDR2 YFSETQ. Trimming removed 2 bases from V and 8 bases from J, with 17 bases in between. CDR3 size: 15 residues. The DNA for the CDR3 is TGCGCCAGCAGCTTCTCGACAGGCATCGTAGATGAGCAGTTCTTC. It is translated as CASSFSTGIVDEQFF. Based on the CDR3 plus reference TRBV5-1 and TRBJ2-1, the full variable domain is KAGVTQTPRYLIKTRGQQVTLSCSPISGHRSVSWYQQTPGQGLQFLFEYFSETQRNKGNFPGRFSGRQFSNSRSEMNVSTLELGDSALYLCASSFSTGIVDEQFFGPGTRLTVL.

The chain is built from TRBV14 and TRBJ2-5; D may correspond to TRBD1 or TRBD2 (6 bases each). This CDR3 region has 15 residues. CDR1 is SGHDN, CDR2 FVKESK, per germline. V was shortened by 2 bases and J by 3 bases, with 13 bases between the two germline ends. The CDR3: CASSQIKGGEETQYF. The CDR3 DNA sequence: TGTGCCAGCAGCCAAATAAAGGGGGGCGAAGAGACCCAGTACTTC.

At least ten counts were recorded for this clonotype. The CDR3 bases are TGCGCCAGCCAAACTAGGGCAGGAGACTACGAGCAGTACTTC. The encoded protein is CASQTRAGDYEQYF. The chain uses TRBV5-1 and TRBJ2-7; possible D gene TRBD2, 5 bases. The germline V gene encodes CDR1 SGHRS and CDR2 YFSETQ. The CDR3 has 14 amino acids. Between the trimmed V and J ends, which lost 7 bases and 3 bases, there was a span of 17 bases.

This clonotype was seen more than once but under ten times. The chain combines TRBV20-1 with TRBJ2-1; 14 bases map to TRBD2. CDR3 length: 16 residues. V gave up 6 bases and J gave up 4 bases; unmatched junction bases: 8. Germline V lookup: CDR1 DFQATT, CDR2 SNEGSKA (reference sequence). Here the CDR3 DNA reads TGCAGTGCCTCTCCCCGACTAGCGGGAGGGTACAATGAGCAGTTCTTC. Protein sequence: CSASPRLAGGYNEQFF.

A few counts support this clonotype. The chain links TRBV3-1 to TRBJ1-1; D might be TRBD1 (6 bases). V lost 4 bases and J 10 bases, leaving 16 bases between the germline ends. The CDR3 runs 13 residues. Germline lookup yields CDR1 LGHDT and CDR2 YNNKEL (reference sequence). DNA for the CDR3: TGTGCCAGCAGCCCTAGGGGGTTAGAGGTAGCTTTCTTT. It codes for CASSPRGLEVAFF.

This clonotype was recorded at least ten times. The genes are TRBV7-9 and TRBJ1-1, with no clear D. V lost 3 bases and J lost 1, with 6 bases in between. Germline V gene sequence: CDR1 SEHNR, CDR2 FQNEAQ (reference sequence). The CDR3 loop spans 13 amino acids. The CDR3 sequence: CASSFYGNTEAFF. The CDR3 nucleotides read TGTGCCAGCAGCTTTTACGGGAACACTGAAGCTTTCTTT.

This chain uses TRBV5-1 with TRBJ2-2, with TRBD2 identical over 12 bases. J gave up 7 bases and V 4 bases, and 8 bases lay outside the gene matches. Per the germline V gene, CDR1 is SGHRS and CDR2 is YFSETQ. This CDR3 region has 16 residues. CDR3 in DNA: TGCGCCAGCAGCATCTCTAGCGGGAGGGCCGTCGGGGAGCTGTTTTTT. Protein: CASSISSGRAVGELFF.